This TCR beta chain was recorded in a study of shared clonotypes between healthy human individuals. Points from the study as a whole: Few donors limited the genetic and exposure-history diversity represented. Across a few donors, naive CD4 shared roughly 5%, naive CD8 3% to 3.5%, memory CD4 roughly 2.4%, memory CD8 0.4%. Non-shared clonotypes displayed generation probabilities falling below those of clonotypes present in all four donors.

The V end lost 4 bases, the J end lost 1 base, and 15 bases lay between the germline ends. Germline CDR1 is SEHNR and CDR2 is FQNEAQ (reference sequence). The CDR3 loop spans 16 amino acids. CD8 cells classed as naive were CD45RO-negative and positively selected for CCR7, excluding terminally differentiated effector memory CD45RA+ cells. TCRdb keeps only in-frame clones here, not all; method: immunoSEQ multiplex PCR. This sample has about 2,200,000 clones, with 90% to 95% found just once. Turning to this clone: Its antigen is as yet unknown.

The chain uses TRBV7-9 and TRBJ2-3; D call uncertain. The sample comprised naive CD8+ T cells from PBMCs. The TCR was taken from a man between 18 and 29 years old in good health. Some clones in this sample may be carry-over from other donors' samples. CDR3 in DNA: TGTGCCAGCAGCTCCCCCCACGGGCGCGGCACAGATACGCAGTATTTT. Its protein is CASSSPHGRGTDTQYF.